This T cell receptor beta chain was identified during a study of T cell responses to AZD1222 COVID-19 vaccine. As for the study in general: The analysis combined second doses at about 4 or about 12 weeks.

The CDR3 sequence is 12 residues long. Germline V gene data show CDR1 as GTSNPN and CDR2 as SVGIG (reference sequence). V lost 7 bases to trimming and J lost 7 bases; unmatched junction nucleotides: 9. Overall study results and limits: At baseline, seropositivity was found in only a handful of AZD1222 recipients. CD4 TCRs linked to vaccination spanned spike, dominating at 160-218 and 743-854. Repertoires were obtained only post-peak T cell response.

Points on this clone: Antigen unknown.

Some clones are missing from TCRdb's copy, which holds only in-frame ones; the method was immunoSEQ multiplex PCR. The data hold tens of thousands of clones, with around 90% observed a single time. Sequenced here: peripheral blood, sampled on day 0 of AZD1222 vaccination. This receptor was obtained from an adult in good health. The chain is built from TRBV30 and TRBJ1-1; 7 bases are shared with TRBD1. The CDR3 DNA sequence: TGTGCCTTCACCGGGGGGACAGTTGAAGCTTTCTTT. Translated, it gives CAFTGGTVEAFF.